Listed below are T cell receptor beta chains from one sample, sequenced in a study of graft-versus-host responses after intestinal transplantation. No antigen has been identified for these receptors. TCRdb's copy holds only in-frame clones and misses some; the assay was immunoSEQ multiplex PCR. The sample yields about 85,000 clones, approximately 90% seen once. Sequencing used unstimulated CD8+ T cells sorted from spleen or lymph node cells, obtained before transplant. The receptors here all came from a human donor who was the organ donor for an intestinal transplant. Each CDR3 is given with its conserved first and last residue. Each record gives: J gene, clone size, V gene, D gene, CDR3 DNA, CDR3 protein. D genes are given only for firm matches. The size of a clone is reported for some rows only, either as once, few or many, or as a class for expanded clones.

>TRBJ1-2|NA|TRBV30|NA
TGTGCCTGGAGTCAACACCGATATTATGGCTACACCTTC
CAWSQHRYYGYTF
>TRBJ2-7|NA|TRBV13|NA
TGTGCCAGCAGCGTAGCCGGGGGCCGCGTCTACGAGCAGTACTTC
CASSVAGGRVYEQYF
>TRBJ2-1|NA|TRBV6-5|NA
TGTGCCAGCAGTTACGGTCCGTACAATGAGCAGTTCTTC
CASSYGPYNEQFF
>TRBJ2-1|NA|TRBV25-1|NA
TGTGCCAGCAGTCTCGCAAACAACAATGAGCAGTTCTTC
CASSLANNNEQFF
>TRBJ1-2|NA|TRBV15|TRBD1
TGTGCCACCAGCAGAGATCGAGGACAGGGGAAAGGCTACACCTTC
CATSRDRGQGKGYTF
>TRBJ2-7|NA|TRBV5-1|NA
TGCGCCAGCAGCCCGGGACTCACGGGCGGCTACGAGCAGTACTTC
CASSPGLTGGYEQYF
>TRBJ2-5|NA|TRBV7-7|TRBD2
TGTGCCAGCAGCTTAGCGAGGGTTCTCGGGGGGAGTCGAGAGACCCAGTACTTC
CASSLARVLGGSRETQYF
>TRBJ2-2|NA|TRBV18|NA
TGTGCCAGCTCACCACCGTTCACCGGGGAGCTGTTTTTT
CASSPPFTGELFF
>TRBJ1-5|NA|TRBV6-1|TRBD1
TGTGCCAGCAGTTGGACAGGGCATCAGCCCCAGCATTTT
CASSWTGHQPQHF
>TRBJ1-1|NA|TRBV19|NA
TGTGCCAGTAGCCAAACCACTGAAGCTTTCTTT
CASSQTTEAFF
>TRBJ1-1|few|TRBV5-5|NA
TGTGCCAGCAGCTCGGACACTTTGAACACTGAAGCTTTCTTT
CASSSDTLNTEAFF
>TRBJ1-1|NA|TRBV5-6|NA
TGTGCCAGCAGCTTGGCACCGGGCTCGTACACTGAAGCTTTCTTT
CASSLAPGSYTEAFF
>TRBJ2-7|once|TRBV12-5|NA
TGTGCTAGTGGTTTGGTACCCGCTTTATATACTTCCCCCCACGTGGACGAGCAGTACTTC
CASGLVPALYTSPHVDEQYF
>TRBJ1-1|NA|TRBV4-1|NA
TGCGCCAGCAGCCAAGCTCCGGGAGTCGGGTACACTGAAGCTTTCTTT
CASSQAPGVGYTEAFF
>TRBJ1-2|NA|TRBV2|NA
TGTGCCAGCAGAGGGACGGCGCGAATATTTGGCTACACCTTC
CASRGTARIFGYTF
>TRBJ2-1|few|TRBV5-1|TRBD2
TGCGCCAGCCGATCGACTAGCGCCACTACTTGGAATGAGCAGTTCTTC
CASRSTSATTWNEQFF
>TRBJ1-4|NA|TRBV29-1|NA
TGCAGCGTCTTCAGGACAGCTAATGAAAAACTGTTTTTT
CSVFRTANEKLFF
>TRBJ1-1|NA|TRBV2|NA
TGTGCCAGCAGTGAAGCAGGGGCTCGCACTGAAGCTTTCTTT
CASSEAGARTEAFF
>TRBJ1-1|few|TRBV10-3|NA
TGTGCCATCAGTGAGTCAGGGAACACTGAAGCTTTCTTT
CAISESGNTEAFF
>TRBJ2-7|NA|TRBV12-5|NA
TGTGCTAGTGGTTTGGTCTCTACCAGGGGATACGAGCAGTACTTC
CASGLVSTRGYEQYF
>TRBJ1-1|NA|TRBV5-1|TRBD1
TGCGCCAGCAGCCCCGGGACAGGGGGATCCATGAACACTGAAGCTTTCTTT
CASSPGTGGSMNTEAFF
>TRBJ1-1|NA|TRBV4-1|NA
TGCGCCAGCAGCCAAGAGACGGGGGGAGGGTCAGCTTTCTTT
CASSQETGGGSAFF
>TRBJ1-2|NA|TRBV4-1|NA
TGCGCCAGCAGCACCCAACGCCACCAGCTCTTAGGGTATGGCTACACCTTC
CASSTQRHQLLGYGYTF